A single sample is the source of the 18 T cell receptor beta chains below, sequenced in a study of control samples from healthy donors and cancer patients (dated by TCRdb to 2018 to 2020). The receptor library was made with the immunoSEQ multiplex PCR assay. The table comes from immuneACCESS by way of TCRdb, which keeps in-frame sequences with V and J called. Part of the clones is missing from these tables; in studies checked, under half for an unresolved V gene and the rest for unknown reasons. The sample has 20,000 or so clones on record, about 85% of them singletons. The ten largest make up 38% of the sample. The sample taken for sequencing was PBMCs. These receptors were collected from a man between 60 and 75 years old with head and neck cancer.

The chain carries TRBV3-1 (or the pseudogene TRBV3-2) and TRBJ1-4; no reliable D call. CDR3 length: 16 amino acids. The germline V gene has CDR1 LGHDT and CDR2 YNNKEL (reference sequence). Trimming cost V 5 bases and J 10 bases, with 23 bases left between them. CDR3 residues: CASSEGPAGGRGKLFF. For the CDR3, the DNA is TGTGCCAGCAGCGAAGGGCCGGCAGGAGGCCGAGGAAAACTGTTTTTT.

The gene calls are TRBV30 and TRBJ1-6; D may be TRBD1 (6 bases). Looked up from germline, CDR1 is GTSNPN and CDR2 is SVGIG (reference sequence). Trimming stripped 3 bases from V and 10 bases from J, with 16 bases between. This CDR3 is built from 14 residues. CDR3 sequence (DNA): TGTGCCTGGAGCGCCGGGACAAGGGCATCACCCCTCCACTTT. Its translation: CAWSAGTRASPLHF.

This chain joins TRBV19 and TRBJ2-1; 9 bases agree with TRBD2. Losses at the gene ends were 1 base for V and 8 bases for J; bases not matched to a gene: 9. CDR1 is LNHDA and CDR2 is SQIVND in the germline V gene (reference sequence). This CDR3 is built from 16 residues. The CDR3 spells CASSIGLAAGTYEQFF. The DNA of the CDR3 is TGTGCCAGTAGTATAGGACTAGCGGCAGGGACGTATGAGCAGTTCTTC.

The chain links TRBV6-5 to TRBJ1-5, with D possibly TRBD1 on 6 matching bases. This CDR3 has 14 amino acids. Germline CDR1 is MNHEY and CDR2 is SVGAGI. V gave up 6 bases and J gave up 5 bases, with 14 bases separating them. The CDR3 DNA sequence: TGTGCCAGCAGCTCAACAGGGTCCTATCAGCCCCAGCATTTT. This codes for CASSSTGSYQPQHF.

V gene TRBV27 combines with J gene TRBJ1-2, with D perhaps matching TRBD1 (5 bases). The CDR3 runs 13 residues. V was pared by 5 bases and J by 5 bases, with 12 bases between. Germline V lookup: CDR1 MNHEY, CDR2 SMNVEV (reference sequence). CDR3 residues: CASSPQGGYGYTF. CDR3 nucleotides: TGTGCCAGCAGTCCGCAGGGCGGGTATGGCTACACCTTC.

V usage is TRBV5-8 and J usage is TRBJ2-7, with D possibly being TRBD2 (5 bases). The CDR3 totals 12 residues. The ends were cut back, 4 bases at V and 6 bases at J, with 11 bases in the middle. CDR1 is SGHTS, CDR2 YDEGEE, per germline. This CDR3 is CASSGEHGEQYV. The CDR3 coding sequence is TGTGCCAGCAGCGGGGAGCACGGCGAGCAGTACGTC.

The chain has TRBV4-1 and TRBJ1-1; D is unresolved. The length of the CDR3 is 15 residues. Germline CDR1 is MGHRA and CDR2 is YSYEKL. V was trimmed by 1 base and J by 3 bases, leaving 12 bases between them. The CDR3 spells CASSQGGGLDTEAFF. DNA of the CDR3: TGCGCCAGCAGCCAAGGCGGAGGGTTGGACACTGAAGCTTTCTTT.

This chain links TRBV11-1 with TRBJ2-5; tentatively, D is TRBD1 or TRBD2 (6 bases each). The CDR3 contains 15 residues. Germline V CDR1 and CDR2: SGHAT, FQDESV (reference sequence). V was shortened by 2 bases and J by 5 bases, with 15 bases between the two germline ends. This CDR3 reads CASSLFQGRDETQYF. The CDR3 region has the DNA TGTGCCAGCAGCTTATTTCAGGGGCGGGACGAGACCCAGTACTTC.

The chain carries TRBV4-1 and TRBJ2-3; D is ambiguous. The V and J ends lost 1 base and 6 bases respectively, with 17 bases between them. The CDR3 extends over 16 amino acids. Germline-derived CDR1 and CDR2 are MGHRA and YSYEKL. The CDR3: CASSQGWSLSSDTQYF. CDR3 nucleotides: TGCGCCAGCAGCCAAGGTTGGTCTCTGTCGTCCGATACGCAGTATTTT.

The chain joins TRBV7-9 to TRBJ1-1, with TRBD1 as a possible D gene (6 bases). Germline CDR1 is SEHNR and CDR2 is FQNEAQ (reference sequence). Trimming took 4 bases from V and 5 from J, leaving 11 bases between them. The CDR3 consists of 13 residues. The CDR3 region is CASSSGDTTEAFF. The CDR3 nucleotides are TGTGCCAGCAGCTCTGGGGACACGACTGAAGCTTTCTTT.

A single count supports this clone. The chain employs TRBV7-8 and TRBJ1-2; no firm D call. This CDR3 spans 13 amino acids. Germline CDR1 reads SGHVS; CDR2 reads FQNEAQ. V lost 2 bases, J lost 8 bases, and 12 bases lay in between. The DNA of the CDR3 is TGTGCCAGCAGCTTATCGAGGGAAGCGGGCTACACCTTC. Translation: CASSLSREAGYTF. The variable domain in full, completed from reference TRBV7-8 and TRBJ1-2, reads GAGVSQSPRYKVAKRGQDVALRCDPISGHVSLFWYQQALGQGPEFLTYFQNEAQLDKSGLPSDRFFAERPEGSVSTLKIQRTQQEDSAVYLCASSLSREAGYTFGSGTRLTVV.

V and J are TRBV20-1 and TRBJ1-1; D gene unclear. The V gene lost 5 bases and the J gene lost 1 base, with 5 bases spanning the gap. Germline-derived CDR1 and CDR2 are DFQATT and SNEGSKA (reference sequence). This CDR3 region has 11 residues. In DNA, the CDR3 is TGCAGTGCTCCTAGGAACACTGAAGCTTTCTTT. It translates to CSAPRNTEAFF.

The rearrangement links TRBV5-6 to TRBJ1-5; 7 nucleotides agree with TRBD1. The CDR3 has 14 residues. The V gene's germline CDR1 is SGHDT and CDR2 YYEEEE. J lost 6 bases, V lost 2 bases, and 5 bases had no gene match. The CDR3 sequence: CASSFGQATQPQHF. DNA for the CDR3: TGTGCCAGCAGCTTTGGACAGGCGACTCAGCCCCAGCATTTT. Combining the CDR3 with reference TRBV5-6 and TRBJ1-5 gives the whole variable domain DAGVTQSPTHLIKTRGQQVTLRCSPKSGHDTVSWYQQALGQGPQFIFQYYEEEERQRGNFPDRFSGHQFPNYSSELNVNALLLGDSALYLCASSFGQATQPQHFGDGTRLSIL.

The sample holds a few counts of this clone. The gene calls are TRBV5-1 and TRBJ2-5; D remains unclear. Germline V gene sequence: CDR1 SGHRS, CDR2 YFSETQ. Trimming took 7 bases from V and 1 from J, leaving 17 bases between them. The CDR3 runs to 15 residues. The CDR3 reads CASATAPGGQETQYF. CDR3 sequence (DNA): TGCGCCAGCGCCACCGCCCCGGGCGGCCAAGAGACCCAGTACTTC.

V and J are TRBV2 and TRBJ2-1, with D perhaps matching TRBD2 (6 bases). With 3 bases removed from V and 4 bases from J, the gap between germline ends came to 10 bases. Germline V gene data show CDR1 as SNHLY and CDR2 as FYNNEI. CDR3 size: 14 residues. The CDR3 bases are TGTGCCAGCAGTGAGGCCGGGAGTTACAATGAGCAGTTCTTC. It yields the protein CASSEAGSYNEQFF.

This chain connects TRBV7-6 to TRBJ1-6; no firm D call. Germline loops: CDR1 SGHVS, CDR2 FNYEAQ. The CDR3 contains 15 residues. V gave up 1 base and J gave up 7 bases, with 11 bases separating them. CDR3 bases: TGTGCCAGCAGCTTAGATAACGGGTTCAATTCACCCCTCCACTTT. This encodes CASSLDNGFNSPLHF.

This clone has just one count. V gene TRBV30 combines with J gene TRBJ1-3; no reliable D call. This CDR3 spans 12 amino acids. The V end lost 0 bases, the J end lost 4 bases, and 4 bases lay between the germline ends. Germline V gene lookup returns CDR1 GTSNPN and CDR2 SVGIG (reference sequence). CDR3 coding DNA: TGTGCCTGGAGTGTACAGGGAAACACCATATATTTT. This codes for CAWSVQGNTIYF.

The rearrangement joins TRBV27 to TRBJ1-5; D remains ambiguous. V dropped 4 bases and J dropped 1 base, with 2 bases sitting between them. This CDR3 comprises 12 residues. CDR1 and CDR2 (germline): MNHEY, SMNVEV (reference sequence). CDR3 sequence: CASSYSNQPQHF. CDR3 DNA sequence: TGTGCCAGCAGTTACAGCAATCAGCCCCAGCATTTT.